The 4 T cell receptor beta chains reported below all come from one sample, sequenced in a study of blood T cell repertoires in COVID-19. Generated by immunoSEQ multiplex PCR, the TCRdb table keeps only in-frame clones and is missing some. The sample has roughly 200,000 clones; 86% are singletons. The sample taken for sequencing was peripheral blood. Receptors originate from a man of 80 years or more with acute or convalescent COVID-19.

This clone was seen more than once but under ten times. This chain joins TRBV5-1 and TRBJ2-5, with 13 positions matching TRBD2. Germline-derived CDR1 and CDR2 are SGHRS and YFSETQ. Trimming took 0 bases from V and 7 from J; bases not matched to a gene: 6. The CDR3 runs 16 residues. CDR3 DNA: TGCGCCAGCAGCTTGGTACTAGCGGGAGGGCGAGGGACCCAGTACTTC. It is translated as CASSLVLAGGRGTQYF.

This chain joins TRBV7-2 and TRBJ2-1, with 9 bases matching TRBD2. This CDR3 has 18 residues. Per the germline V gene, CDR1 is SGHTA and CDR2 is FQGNSA. The V gene end was trimmed by 2 bases and the J gene end by 1 base; junction bases not matched to a gene: 9. As DNA, the CDR3 is TGTGCCAGCAGCTTACATGCCGGGGCGGGAGGGTCCTACAATGAGCAGTTCTTC. It is translated as CASSLHAGAGGSYNEQFF.

This rearrangement joins TRBV25-1 to TRBJ2-2, with 8 bases identical to TRBD2. Germline-derived CDR1 and CDR2 are MGHDK and SYGVNS. V was clipped by 2 bases and J by 6 bases; unmatched bases: 5. This CDR3 is built from 15 residues. CDR3 sequence reads: CASSETTSGPGELFF. For the CDR3, the DNA is TGTGCCAGCAGTGAAACTACTAGCGGACCCGGGGAGCTGTTTTTT.

This clone has a single count. This chain joins TRBV20-1 and TRBJ2-5; possibly TRBD2 for D (6 bases). V lost 3 bases and J lost 5, with 16 bases in between. This CDR3 is built from 14 residues. Germline CDR1 reads DFQATT; CDR2 reads SNEGSKA (reference sequence). The CDR3 loop reads CSASQVRGGETQYF. CDR3 DNA sequence: TGCAGTGCTAGTCAGGTGCGGGGTGGGGAGACCCAGTACTTC.